This T cell receptor beta chain was identified during a study of T cells after yellow fever vaccination. General study results and limits: It was a weaker secondary response, yet one that peaked faster, at day 5 versus 15. Almost all vaccine-responding clonotypes escaped detection in sorted memory subsets on day 0.

TCRdb called the 5' RACE reads again in MiXCR, with one record for every CDR3 protein. The sample yields tens of thousands of distinct CDR3 sequences, approximately 3.2% seen once. This clonotype was seen many times. Germline V gene sequence: CDR1 MDHEN, CDR2 SYDVKM. This CDR3 comprises 13 residues. Trimming took off 6 bases at V and 6 bases at J, with 15 bases between the two ends. This receptor was taken from a man between 18 and 35 years old who received the YFV17D yellow fever vaccine. The sample in question was PBMCs, either bulk or a sorted T-cell subset (CD4+, CD8+, memory, or dextramer-sorted; not recorded which), obtained 35 to 50 days after the first yellow fever vaccination. V gene TRBV28 combines with J gene TRBJ2-7; possibly TRBD2 for D (7 bases). The CDR3 protein is CASRGGGRSEQYF. CDR3 nucleotides: TGTGCCAGCAGGGGGGGGGGCAGGAGCGAGCAGTACTTC.